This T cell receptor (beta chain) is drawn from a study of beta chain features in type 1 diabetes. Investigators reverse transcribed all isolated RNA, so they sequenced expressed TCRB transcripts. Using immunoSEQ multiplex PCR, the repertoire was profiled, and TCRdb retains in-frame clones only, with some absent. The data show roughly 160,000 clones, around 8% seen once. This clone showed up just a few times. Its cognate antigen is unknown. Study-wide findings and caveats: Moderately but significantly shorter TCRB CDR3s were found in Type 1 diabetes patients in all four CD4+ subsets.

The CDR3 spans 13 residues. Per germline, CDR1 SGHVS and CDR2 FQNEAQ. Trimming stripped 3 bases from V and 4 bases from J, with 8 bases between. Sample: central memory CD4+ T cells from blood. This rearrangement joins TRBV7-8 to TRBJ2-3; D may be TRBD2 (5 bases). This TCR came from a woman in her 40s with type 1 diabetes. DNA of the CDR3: TGTGCCAGCAGCTTGTTGGAGGCAGATACGCAGTATTTT. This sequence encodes CASSLLEADTQYF.